This is a list of T cell receptor beta chains from one sample in a study of CD8 T cells in ankylosing spondylitis. Each CDR3 protein is one row after TCRdb ran MiXCR on the 5' RACE reads. Of some 450,000 distinct CDR3 sequences in the sample, 17% were seen once. Sequences were obtained from blood, either unsorted or a sorted T cell fraction (not recorded which). These receptors originate from a male donor with ankylosing spondylitis. The CDR3 runs from the conserved cysteine through the conserved F or W. A D gene is named only where the DNA matches it firmly. The size of a clone is reported for some rows only, either as once, few or many, or as a class for expanded clones.

J	size	V	D	DNA	CDR3
TRBJ1-6	few	TRBV6-5	TRBD1	TGTGCCAGCAGTTCCGGGACAGGGGTTTATAATGTTTCACCCCTCCACTTT	CASSSGTGVYNVSPLHF
TRBJ2-1	few	TRBV27	TRBD2	TGTGCCAGCCGACAGAGCGGGAGGGCCACGAATGAGCAGTTCTTC	CASRQSGRATNEQFF
TRBJ1-1	.	TRBV6-5	.	TGTGCCAGCAGTTACGGTGGGGGGAGCGGGGTCACTGAAGCTTTCTTT	CASSYGGGSGVTEAFF
TRBJ2-7	.	TRBV24-1	.	TGTGCCACCAGTGAGCCCAAATCGGGCAGGGAAACCTACGAGCAGTACTTC	CATSEPKSGRETYEQYF
TRBJ2-7	few	TRBV10-3	TRBD2	TGTGCCATCAGTGCCGGGACTAGCGGGACCTACGAGCAGTACTTC	CAISAGTSGTYEQYF
TRBJ1-5	few	TRBV3-1	.	TGTGCCAGCAGCCAAGGTGGTAGCTTGGGCAATCAGCCCCAGCATTTT	CASSQGGSLGNQPQHF
TRBJ2-3	.	TRBV20-1	TRBD2	TGCAGCGCTAGAGTCCTAGCGGGTACAGATACGCAGTATTTT	CSARVLAGTDTQYF
TRBJ2-1	.	TRBV28	.	TGTGCCAGCAGTTCCACCTTAGGCGCGGGAAGGAGGAATGAGCAGTTCTTC	CASSSTLGAGRRNEQFF
TRBJ2-5	many	TRBV5-1	.	TGCGCCAGCAGTCGGGGAGAGCAAGAGACCCAGTACTTC	CASSRGEQETQYF
TRBJ2-2	.	TRBV12-5	.	TGTGCTAGTGGTCAAAACACCGGGGAGCTGTTTTTT	CASGQNTGELFF
TRBJ1-1	.	TRBV20-1	TRBD1	TGCAGTGCTAAGGACAGGTCGAACACTGAAGCTTTCTTT	CSAKDRSNTEAFF
TRBJ2-1	few	TRBV18	.	TGTGCCAGCTCAATCGGGGGCCCCTCGTGGGATGAGCAGTTCTTC	CASSIGGPSWDEQFF
TRBJ2-7	few	TRBV5-1	.	TGCGCCAGCAGCCCTGGGGCAGGGGCGTTCTACGAGCAGTACTTC	CASSPGAGAFYEQYF
TRBJ1-4	.	TRBV12-3/TRBV12-4	.	TGTGCCAGCAGTTTTGGCAGGAGGGTTGAAAAACTGTTTTTT	CASSFGRRVEKLFF
TRBJ1-1	.	TRBV21-1	.	TGTGCCAGCATATTCACGACAGCTCCGAACACTGAAGCTTTCTTT	CASIFTTAPNTEAFF
TRBJ1-2	.	TRBV12-3/TRBV12-4	.	TGTGCCAGCAGTTTCGCAGGAGTCTATGGCTACACCTTC	CASSFAGVYGYTF
TRBJ1-3	many	TRBV7-8	.	TGTGCCAGCAGCTTAGAATGGGGGGCGCGGGGAAACACCATATATTTT	CASSLEWGARGNTIYF
TRBJ1-6	few	TRBV20-1	TRBD1	TGCAGTGCCCCAGGGACAGGGAACAATTCACCCCTCCACTTT	CSAPGTGNNSPLHF
TRBJ2-3	many	TRBV9	TRBD2	TGTGCCAGCAGCGAAGCGGGAGGTCCCTCAGATACGCAGTATTTT	CASSEAGGPSDTQYF
TRBJ2-7	few	TRBV28	TRBD2	TGTGCCAGCAGTTCAGGGGGACTAGCGGGACCCTACGAGCAGTACTTC	CASSSGGLAGPYEQYF
TRBJ1-2	.	TRBV25-1	TRBD1	TGTGCCAGCCACTCTGGACAGGGCGCCAACTATGGCTACACCTTC	CASHSGQGANYGYTF
TRBJ2-7	.	TRBV28	.	TGTGCCAGCGGGGGAGAGAATGTCGGCTCCTACGAGCAGTACTTC	CASGGENVGSYEQYF
TRBJ2-3	many	TRBV12-3/TRBV12-4	.	TGTGCCAGCACCCAAGCAAAGGGGGTCACAGATACGCAGTATTTT	CASTQAKGVTDTQYF
TRBJ1-1	.	TRBV12-3/TRBV12-4	.	TGTGCCAGCAGTTACGACACGGAAAAAGCTTTCTTT	CASSYDTEKAFF
TRBJ2-3	.	TRBV12-3/TRBV12-4	TRBD2	TGTGCCAGCTTAATGGCGGGAGGGCCCGTAGATACGCAGTATTTT	CASLMAGGPVDTQYF
TRBJ1-5	few	TRBV10-3	.	TGTGCCATCAGTGAGTCGGGGATGGGTTTTCAGCCCCAGCATTTT	CAISESGMGFQPQHF
TRBJ2-5	many	TRBV29-1	.	TGCAGCACCGGACAGACAAGCATGGGGGAGACCCAGTACTTC	CSTGQTSMGETQYF
TRBJ2-3	.	TRBV5-1	TRBD2	TGCGCCAGCACCCAAGGACTAGCGGTTAGCACAGATACGCAGTATTTT	CASTQGLAVSTDTQYF
TRBJ2-4	.	TRBV7-2	TRBD1	TGTGCCAGCAGCTTCCGACAGGGGGCAGTTGCCAAAAACATTCAGTACTTC	CASSFRQGAVAKNIQYF
TRBJ1-5	few	TRBV7-9	.	TGTGCCAGCAGCTTAGGGGGGCCTAGCAATCAGCCCCAGCATTTT	CASSLGGPSNQPQHF
TRBJ2-3	.	TRBV20-1	.	TGCAGTGCAAGAGGGACAACCCAAGGCACAGATACGCAGTATTTT	CSARGTTQGTDTQYF
TRBJ2-1	.	TRBV2	.	TGTGCCAGCATTGGGACGGATCTGTCCTACAATGAGCAGTTCTTC	CASIGTDLSYNEQFF
TRBJ2-1	.	TRBV18	TRBD2	TGTGCCAGCTCACCAAGGATAGCGGGGGAGGTCTACAATGAGCAGTTCTTC	CASSPRIAGEVYNEQFF
TRBJ1-6	many	TRBV7-2	TRBD1	TGTGCCAGCAGTGGACAGGTGCCCTCACCCCTCCACTTT	CASSGQVPSPLHF
TRBJ2-3	few	TRBV24-1	TRBD2	TGTGCCACAACTAGCGGGGGAGACACAGATACGCAGTATTTT	CATTSGGDTDTQYF
TRBJ1-5	many	TRBV12-3/TRBV12-4	.	TGTGCCAGCAGTTGGGGGGGCAATCAGCCCCAGCATTTT	CASSWGGNQPQHF
TRBJ1-5	.	TRBV29-1	TRBD1	TGCAGCGCACGGACAGGGGAGGGCAATCAGCCCCAGCATTTT	CSARTGEGNQPQHF
TRBJ2-6	few	TRBV20-1	TRBD2	TGCAGTGCTAAAGGCGGGGGTACTGTTTACTCTGGGGCCAACGTCCTGACTTTC	CSAKGGGTVYSGANVLTF
TRBJ1-2	many	TRBV5-1	.	TGCGCCAGCAGCCCTACTACAGGAAACTATGGCTACACCTTC	CASSPTTGNYGYTF
TRBJ1-2	medium-sized	TRBV12-3/TRBV12-4	TRBD1	TGTGCCAGCAGTTTAATACAGGGGAAGTATGGCTACACCTTC	CASSLIQGKYGYTF
TRBJ2-7	.	TRBV30	.	TGTGCCTGGGGTCCGACCTCCTACGAGCAGTACTTC	CAWGPTSYEQYF
TRBJ2-5	.	TRBV24-1	TRBD1	TGTGCCACCAGTGATTTTCGACAGGGGAAAGAGACCCAGTACTTC	CATSDFRQGKETQYF
TRBJ2-6	.	TRBV4-3	.	TGCGCCAGCAGCCAGGACCGATTCGGTGGGGCCAACGTCCTGACTTTC	CASSQDRFGGANVLTF
TRBJ1-1	many	TRBV29-1	TRBD1	TGCAGCGCCGGGGGTGGCAGGGGGCGGGAAGCTTTCTTT	CSAGGGRGREAFF
TRBJ1-2	.	TRBV3-1	TRBD1	TGTGCCAGCAGCCAATGGGACAGGGGGGAGTCCTATGGCTACACCTTC	CASSQWDRGESYGYTF
TRBJ2-3	few	TRBV7-2	TRBD2	TGTGCCAGCAGCCCACGACTAGCGGGAGGGCCAACAGATACGCAGTATTTT	CASSPRLAGGPTDTQYF
TRBJ1-5	few	TRBV6-1	.	TGTGCCAGCAGTAGCGGAGGGGGGGCTAGCAATCAGCCCCAGCATTTT	CASSSGGGASNQPQHF
TRBJ2-1	.	TRBV4-1	.	TGCGCCAGCAGTCCCACACCTTCCACCAACTCCTACAATGAGCAGTTCTTC	CASSPTPSTNSYNEQFF